Sequencing of this TCR beta chain was carried out in a study of blood T cells in healthy people across ages. This CDR3 is 16 amino acids long. Losses at the gene ends were 4 bases for V and 11 bases for J; bases not matched to a gene: 14. Germline V gene lookup returns CDR1 SEHNR and CDR2 FQNEAQ (reference sequence). Combining a sample-barcoded 5' primer with a J-beta primer mix, a second PCR ran for roughly 7 to 12 cycles. TCRdb re-called the 5' RACE reads with MiXCR, one entry per CDR3 protein. The data hold 600,000 or so distinct CDR3 sequences, with less than 35% observed a single time. Notes on the study in general: One million T cells yielded diversity estimates that were considered underestimates. As age increased, TCR beta diversity per million T cells fell in a roughly linear fashion.

Worth noting for this clonotype: Antigen: not known. A single base separates this from a much larger clone, so it may be a read error.

The TCR sequence derives from a woman aged 80 or older in good health. The chain carries TRBV7-9 and TRBJ2-5; 12 bases are a match to TRBD2. Specimen: blood. DNA for the CDR3: TGTGCCAGCAGCTCGCCCCTAGCGGGGGGGCCAAATGAGCAGTACTTC. This sequence encodes CASSSPLAGGPNEQYF.